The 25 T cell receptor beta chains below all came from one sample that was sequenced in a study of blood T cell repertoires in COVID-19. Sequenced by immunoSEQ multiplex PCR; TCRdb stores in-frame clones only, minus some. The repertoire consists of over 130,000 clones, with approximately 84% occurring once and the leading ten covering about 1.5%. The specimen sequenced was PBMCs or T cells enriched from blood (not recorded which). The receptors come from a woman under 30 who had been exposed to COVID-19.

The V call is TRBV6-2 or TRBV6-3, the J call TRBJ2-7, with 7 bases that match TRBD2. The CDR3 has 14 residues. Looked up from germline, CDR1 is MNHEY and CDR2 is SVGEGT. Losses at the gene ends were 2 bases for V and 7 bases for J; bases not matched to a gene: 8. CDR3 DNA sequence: TGTGCCAGCAGTTACCTCGGGCCCGGGGGGGAGCAGTACTTC. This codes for CASSYLGPGGEQYF.

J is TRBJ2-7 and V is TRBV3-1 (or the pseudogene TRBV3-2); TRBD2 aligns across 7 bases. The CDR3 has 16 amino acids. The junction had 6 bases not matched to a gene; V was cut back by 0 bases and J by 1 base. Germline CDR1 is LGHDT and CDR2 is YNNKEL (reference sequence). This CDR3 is CASSQDRGGSSYEQYF. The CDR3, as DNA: TGTGCCAGCAGCCAAGATCGAGGCGGGAGTTCCTACGAGCAGTACTTC.

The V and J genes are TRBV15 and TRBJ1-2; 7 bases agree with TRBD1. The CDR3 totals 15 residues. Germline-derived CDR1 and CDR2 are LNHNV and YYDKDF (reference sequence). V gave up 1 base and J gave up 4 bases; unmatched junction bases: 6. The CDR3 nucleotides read TGTGCCACCAGCAGAGGTACAGGGGTCCTCTATGGCTACACCTTC. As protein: CATSRGTGVLYGYTF.

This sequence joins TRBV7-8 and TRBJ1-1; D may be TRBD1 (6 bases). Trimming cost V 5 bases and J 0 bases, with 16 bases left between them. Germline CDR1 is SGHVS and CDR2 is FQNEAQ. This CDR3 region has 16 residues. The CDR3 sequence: CASSTLAGAVNTEAFF. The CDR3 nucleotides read TGTGCCAGCAGCACTTTGGCGGGGGCCGTGAACACTGAAGCTTTCTTT.

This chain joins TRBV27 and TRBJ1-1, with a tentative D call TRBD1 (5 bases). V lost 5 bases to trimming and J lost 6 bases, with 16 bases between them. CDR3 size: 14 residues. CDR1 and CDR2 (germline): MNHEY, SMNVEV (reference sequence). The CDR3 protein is CASSVTDIGAEAFF. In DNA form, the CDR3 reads TGTGCCAGCAGTGTGACAGATATCGGCGCTGAAGCTTTCTTT.

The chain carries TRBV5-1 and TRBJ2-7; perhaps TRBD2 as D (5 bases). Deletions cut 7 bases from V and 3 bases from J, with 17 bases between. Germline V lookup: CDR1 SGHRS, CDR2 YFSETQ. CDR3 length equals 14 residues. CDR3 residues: CASGNRDNRYEQYF. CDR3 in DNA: TGCGCCAGCGGAAACCGGGATAATCGCTACGAGCAGTACTTC.

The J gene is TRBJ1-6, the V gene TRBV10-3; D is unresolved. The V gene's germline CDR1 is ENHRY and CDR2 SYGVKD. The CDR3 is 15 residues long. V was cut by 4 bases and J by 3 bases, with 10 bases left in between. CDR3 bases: TGTGCCATCAGTGGACCCCGGGACTATAATTCACCCCTCCACTTT. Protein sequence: CAISGPRDYNSPLHF.

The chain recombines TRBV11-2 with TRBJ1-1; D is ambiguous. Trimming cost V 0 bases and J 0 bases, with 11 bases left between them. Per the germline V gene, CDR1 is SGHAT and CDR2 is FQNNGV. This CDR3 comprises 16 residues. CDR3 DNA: TGTGCCAGCAGCTTAGATGGGCAGTACATGAACACTGAAGCTTTCTTT. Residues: CASSLDGQYMNTEAFF.

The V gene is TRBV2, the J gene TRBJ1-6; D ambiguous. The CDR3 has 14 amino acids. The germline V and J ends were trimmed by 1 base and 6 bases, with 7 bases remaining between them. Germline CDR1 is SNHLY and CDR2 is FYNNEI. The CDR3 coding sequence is TGTGCCAGCAGTGAAGGCTGGAGTAATTCACCCCTCCACTTT. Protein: CASSEGWSNSPLHF.

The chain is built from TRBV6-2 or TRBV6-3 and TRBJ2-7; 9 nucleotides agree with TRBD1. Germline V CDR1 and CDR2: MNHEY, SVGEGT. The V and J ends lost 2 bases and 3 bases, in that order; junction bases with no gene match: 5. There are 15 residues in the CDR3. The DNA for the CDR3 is TGTGCCAGCAGTTACCGGACAGGGGCCGTCTACGAGCAGTACTTC. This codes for CASSYRTGAVYEQYF.

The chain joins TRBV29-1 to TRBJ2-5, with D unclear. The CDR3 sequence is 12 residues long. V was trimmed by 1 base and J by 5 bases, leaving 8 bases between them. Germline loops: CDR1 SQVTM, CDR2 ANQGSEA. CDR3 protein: CSVEVAAETQYF. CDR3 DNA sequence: TGCAGCGTTGAAGTGGCAGCGGAGACCCAGTACTTC.

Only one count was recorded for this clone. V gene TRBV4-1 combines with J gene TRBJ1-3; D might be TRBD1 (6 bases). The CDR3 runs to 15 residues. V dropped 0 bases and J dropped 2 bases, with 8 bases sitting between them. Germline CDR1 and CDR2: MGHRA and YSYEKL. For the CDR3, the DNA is TGCGCCAGCAGCCAAGAGGGGGCGCCTGGAAACACCATATATTTT. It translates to CASSQEGAPGNTIYF.

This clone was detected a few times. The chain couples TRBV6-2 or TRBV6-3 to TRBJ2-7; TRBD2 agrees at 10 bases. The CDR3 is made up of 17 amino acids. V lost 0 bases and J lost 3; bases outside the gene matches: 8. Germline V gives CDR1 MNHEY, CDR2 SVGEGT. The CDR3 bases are TGTGCCAGCAGTTACTCTTGGCTCAGCGGGAGGGACTACGAGCAGTACTTC. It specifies CASSYSWLSGRDYEQYF.

This CDR3 reads CATSRDPQASGTLNEQFF. The CDR3 bases are TGTGCCACCAGCAGAGACCCCCAGGCTAGCGGGACCCTCAATGAGCAGTTCTTC. The genes are TRBV15 and TRBJ2-1, with 9 bases aligning to TRBD2. Trimming at V came to 0 bases and at J to 6 bases, leaving 12 bases not matched to a gene. The CDR3 totals 18 residues. The germline CDR1 and CDR2 sequences are LNHNV and YYDKDF (reference sequence).

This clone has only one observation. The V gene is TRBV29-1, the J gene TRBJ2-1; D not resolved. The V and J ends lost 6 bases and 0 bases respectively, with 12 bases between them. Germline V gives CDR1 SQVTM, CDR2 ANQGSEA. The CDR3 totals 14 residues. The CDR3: CSVVEMSSYNEQFF. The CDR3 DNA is TGCAGCGTGGTAGAGATGAGCTCCTACAATGAGCAGTTCTTC.

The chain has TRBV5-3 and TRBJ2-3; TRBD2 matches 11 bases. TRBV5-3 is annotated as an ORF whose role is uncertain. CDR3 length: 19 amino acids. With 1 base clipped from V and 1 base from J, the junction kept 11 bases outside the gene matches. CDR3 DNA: TGTGCCAGAAGCTTGTTAGGGACTAGCGGAGCGAAGCGCACAGATACGCAGTATTTT. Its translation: CARSLLGTSGAKRTDTQYF.

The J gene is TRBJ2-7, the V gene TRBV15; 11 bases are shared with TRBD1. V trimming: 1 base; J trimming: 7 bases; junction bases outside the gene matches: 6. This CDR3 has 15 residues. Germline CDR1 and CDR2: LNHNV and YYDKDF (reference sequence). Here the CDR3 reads CATSRALDRGLEQYF. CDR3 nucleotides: TGTGCCACCAGCAGAGCCCTGGACAGGGGGCTTGAGCAGTACTTC.

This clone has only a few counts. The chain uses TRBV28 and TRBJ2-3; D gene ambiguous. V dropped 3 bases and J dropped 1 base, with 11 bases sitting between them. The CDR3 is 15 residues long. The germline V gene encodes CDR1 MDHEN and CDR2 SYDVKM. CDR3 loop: CASSLEQPGTDTQYF. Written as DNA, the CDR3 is TGTGCCAGCAGTTTGGAGCAGCCCGGCACAGATACGCAGTATTTT.

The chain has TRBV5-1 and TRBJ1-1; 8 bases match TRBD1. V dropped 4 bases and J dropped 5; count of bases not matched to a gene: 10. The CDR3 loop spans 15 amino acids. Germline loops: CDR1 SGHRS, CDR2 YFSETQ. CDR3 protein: CASSPRTGSSTEAFF. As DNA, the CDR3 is TGCGCCAGCAGCCCACGGACAGGGTCTTCTACTGAAGCTTTCTTT.

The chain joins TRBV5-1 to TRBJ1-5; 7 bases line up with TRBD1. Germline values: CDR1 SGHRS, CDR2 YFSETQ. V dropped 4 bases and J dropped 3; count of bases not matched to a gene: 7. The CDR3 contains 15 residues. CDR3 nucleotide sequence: TGCGCCAGCAGCGCCACGGGACAGTTCAATCAGCCCCAGCATTTT. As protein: CASSATGQFNQPQHF.

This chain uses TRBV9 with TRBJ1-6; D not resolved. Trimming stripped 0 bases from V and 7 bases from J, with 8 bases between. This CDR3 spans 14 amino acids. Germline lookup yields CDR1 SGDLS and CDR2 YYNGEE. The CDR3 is CASSVVAENSPLHF. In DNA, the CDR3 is TGTGCCAGCAGCGTAGTGGCGGAGAATTCACCCCTCCACTTT.

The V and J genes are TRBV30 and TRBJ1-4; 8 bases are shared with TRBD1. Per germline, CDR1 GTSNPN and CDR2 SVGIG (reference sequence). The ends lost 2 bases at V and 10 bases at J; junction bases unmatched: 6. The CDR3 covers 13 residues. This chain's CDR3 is CAWSSYRGGKLFF. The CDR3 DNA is TGTGCCTGGAGTTCTTACAGGGGGGGAAAACTGTTTTTT.

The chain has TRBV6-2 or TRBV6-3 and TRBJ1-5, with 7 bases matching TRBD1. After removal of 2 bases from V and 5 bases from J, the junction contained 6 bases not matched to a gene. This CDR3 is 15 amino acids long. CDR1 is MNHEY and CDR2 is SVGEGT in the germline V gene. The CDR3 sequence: CASSYRDSYYQPQHF. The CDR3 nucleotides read TGTGCCAGCAGTTACCGGGACAGTTACTATCAGCCCCAGCATTTT.

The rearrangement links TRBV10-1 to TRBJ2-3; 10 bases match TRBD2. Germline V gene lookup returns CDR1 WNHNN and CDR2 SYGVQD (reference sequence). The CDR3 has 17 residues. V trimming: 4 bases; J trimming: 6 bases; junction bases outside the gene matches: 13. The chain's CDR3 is CASSGFGLAGVSDTQYF. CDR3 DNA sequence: TGCGCCAGCAGTGGATTCGGTCTAGCGGGAGTCAGTGATACGCAGTATTTT.

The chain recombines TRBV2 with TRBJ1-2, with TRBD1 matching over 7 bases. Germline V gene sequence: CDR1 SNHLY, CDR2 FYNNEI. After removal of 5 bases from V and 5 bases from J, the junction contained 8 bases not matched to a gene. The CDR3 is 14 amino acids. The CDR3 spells CASSKGQGDYGYTF. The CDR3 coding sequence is TGTGCCAGCAGTAAGGGGCAGGGGGATTATGGCTACACCTTC.